Shown below are 28 T cell receptor beta chains from a single sample sequenced in a study of identical twins. TCRdb ran MiXCR on the 5' RACE reads and lists one entry per CDR3 protein. The sample lists under 250,000 distinct CDR3 sequences, roughly 10% occurring once. Source material: memory (CD45RO+) T cells sorted from blood. All receptors come from a young woman in good health.

This clonotype has just a few counts. The V call is TRBV28, the J call TRBJ2-1; D gene uncertain. Trimming left V 6 bases short and J 7 bases short, with 19 bases between. CDR3 length: 15 residues. Germline values: CDR1 MDHEN, CDR2 SYDVKM. The CDR3 sequence: CASSPAGAGKNEQFF. The CDR3 DNA is TGTGCCAGCAGCCCCGCTGGCGCCGGAAAGAATGAGCAGTTCTTC.

This clonotype was counted only a few times. The J gene is TRBJ2-7, the V gene TRBV20-1; D not certain. Germline V gene data show CDR1 as DFQATT and CDR2 as SNEGSKA (reference sequence). CDR3 length equals 13 residues. Trimming stripped 1 base from V and 7 bases from J, with 14 bases between. The CDR3 DNA reads TGCAGTGCTAGAGCAGAGATCCGTGGTGAGCAGTACTTC. This codes for CSARAEIRGEQYF.

This clonotype appeared a few times. The V gene is TRBV9, the J gene TRBJ2-1; D might be TRBD1 (7 bases). Trimming stripped 0 bases from V and 5 bases from J, with 15 bases between. Germline values: CDR1 SGDLS, CDR2 YYNGEE. The CDR3 length is 16 residues. CDR3 nucleotides: TGTGCCAGCAGCGTAGAGGGGGGACAGTTCAACAATGAGCAGTTCTTC. It encodes CASSVEGGQFNNEQFF.

This clonotype has more than one count but fewer than ten. The J gene is TRBJ2-7, the V gene TRBV27; D gene uncertain. This CDR3 spans 12 amino acids. CDR1 and CDR2 from the germline V gene are MNHEY and SMNVEV (reference sequence). V was cut by 5 bases and J by 9 bases, with 14 bases left in between. The CDR3 DNA reads TGTGCCAGCAGTGCTCTAGGGCAGAGGCAGTACTTC. Amino acid sequence: CASSALGQRQYF.

This clonotype occurred a few times. The chain recombines TRBV7-8 with TRBJ2-5, with 8 bases lining up with TRBD2. Germline CDR1 SGHVS, CDR2 FQNEAQ. V lost 5 bases and J lost 6; bases outside the gene matches: 11. The CDR3 covers 15 residues. This CDR3 reads CASSGGLVGMKTQYF. The CDR3, as DNA: TGTGCCAGCAGCGGGGGACTAGTGGGCATGAAGACCCAGTACTTC.

This chain joins TRBV12-3 or TRBV12-4 and TRBJ2-5, with unresolved D. V was shortened by 5 bases and J by 8 bases, with 9 bases between the two germline ends. The CDR3 contains 11 residues. The CDR3 loop reads CASSRVGTQYF. In DNA form, the CDR3 reads TGTGCCAGCAGTCGCGTAGGTACCCAGTACTTC.

This chain connects TRBV20-1 to TRBJ2-4; 9 bases match TRBD2. The ends lost 5 bases at V and 0 bases at J; junction bases unmatched: 8. CDR1 and CDR2 (germline): DFQATT, SNEGSKA (reference sequence). This CDR3 has 16 residues. CDR3 sequence (DNA): TGCAGTGCTGCTAACCTAGCGGGGATAGCCAAAAACATTCAGTACTTC. It is translated as CSAANLAGIAKNIQYF.

The rearrangement uses TRBV6-5 and TRBJ2-5; a possible D gene is TRBD2 (6 bases). V was shortened by 0 bases and J by 0 bases, with 11 bases between the two germline ends. The CDR3 loop spans 16 amino acids. The germline V gene encodes CDR1 MNHEY and CDR2 SVGAGI. DNA for the CDR3: TGTGCCAGCAGTTACTCGTGGGGCGGGAACCAAGAGACCCAGTACTTC. Amino acid sequence: CASSYSWGGNQETQYF.

This clonotype has a count of ten or more. The V and J genes are TRBV5-1 and TRBJ2-7; the D call may be TRBD1 or TRBD2 (5 bases each). This CDR3 contains 13 residues. The germline V gene encodes CDR1 SGHRS and CDR2 YFSETQ. V lost 4 bases and J lost 11, with 19 bases in between. This CDR3 is CASSPRDASSEYF. For the CDR3, the DNA is TGCGCCAGCAGCCCTAGGGACGCCTCTTCGGAGTACTTC.

This clonotype was seen a few times. The gene calls are TRBV20-1 and TRBJ2-7, with D uncertain. Germline V gene data show CDR1 as DFQATT and CDR2 as SNEGSKA (reference sequence). The length of the CDR3 is 12 residues. V was shortened by 4 bases and J by 2 bases, with 9 bases between the two germline ends. CDR3 sequence reads: CSAKTGTYEQYF. The DNA of the CDR3 is TGCAGTGCTAAGACTGGAACCTACGAGCAGTACTTC.

This sequence joins TRBV9 and TRBJ1-1, with a possible D match to TRBD1 (5 bases). The CDR3 loop spans 15 amino acids. The germline V gene has CDR1 SGDLS and CDR2 YYNGEE. The ends were cut back, 6 bases at V and 0 bases at J, with 15 bases in the middle. CDR3 sequence (DNA): TGTGCCAGCACCTCTGGTGGGGGGATGAACACTGAAGCTTTCTTT. Its protein product is CASTSGGGMNTEAFF.

This clonotype showed up just a few times. This chain's CDR3 is CSARPRAGELFF. DNA for the CDR3: TGCAGTGCTAGACCTAGGGCCGGGGAGCTGTTTTTT. This chain connects TRBV20-1 to TRBJ2-2; no clear D gene. The germline V gene has CDR1 DFQATT and CDR2 SNEGSKA (reference sequence). CDR3 length: 12 amino acids. Trimming left V 2 bases short and J 6 bases short, with 7 bases between.

The V and J genes are TRBV20-1 and TRBJ2-1; 10 nucleotides line up with TRBD2. CDR3 length equals 17 residues. V gave up 3 bases and J gave up 0 bases; unmatched junction bases: 8. Germline CDR1 is DFQATT and CDR2 is SNEGSKA (reference sequence). The CDR3 DNA is TGCAGTGCTAGGCGACTAGCGGGTTATTTCTCCTACAATGAGCAGTTCTTC. Protein product: CSARRLAGYFSYNEQFF.

This clonotype came up many times. The chain recombines TRBV27 with TRBJ1-1, with no clear D. The germline gives CDR1 MNHEY, CDR2 SMNVEV (reference sequence). The germline V and J ends were trimmed by 0 bases and 3 bases, with 5 bases remaining between them. The CDR3 spans 13 residues. CDR3 loop: CASSLSGYTEAFF. Written as DNA, the CDR3 is TGTGCCAGCAGTTTATCAGGATACACTGAAGCTTTCTTT.

V and J are TRBV28 and TRBJ1-1; D is unresolved. CDR1 and CDR2 (germline): MDHEN, SYDVKM. This CDR3 has 13 amino acids. Trimming removed 9 bases from V and 12 bases from J, with 23 bases in between. CDR3 in amino acids: CASRTETVHMSFF. The DNA for the CDR3 is TGTGCCAGTCGAACCGAGACCGTCCATATGTCTTTCTTT.

The rearrangement uses TRBV2 and TRBJ2-5; the D gene is possibly TRBD1 (6 bases). CDR3 length: 12 amino acids. CDR1 and CDR2 (germline): SNHLY, FYNNEI. The V and J ends lost 7 bases and 5 bases respectively, with 11 bases between them. The CDR3 loop reads CASNTGQETQYF. For the CDR3, the DNA is TGTGCCAGCAACACAGGGCAGGAGACCCAGTACTTC.

The chain has TRBV5-1 and TRBJ2-7; D is uncertain. V lost 3 bases to trimming and J lost 5 bases, with 15 bases between them. Germline V gene sequence: CDR1 SGHRS, CDR2 YFSETQ. This CDR3 contains 14 residues. In DNA form, the CDR3 reads TGCGCCAGCAGCTCGACATATCTTCAGGACGAGCAGTACTTC. Protein: CASSSTYLQDEQYF. The full variable domain, in which reference TRBV5-1 and TRBJ2-7 provide the parts outside the CDR3, is KAGVTQTPRYLIKTRGQQVTLSCSPISGHRSVSWYQQTPGQGLQFLFEYFSETQRNKGNFPGRFSGRQFSNSRSEMNVSTLELGDSALYLCASSSTYLQDEQYFGPGTRLTVT.

The chain joins TRBV10-2 to TRBJ2-1; possible D gene TRBD1, 5 bases. The CDR3 is 12 residues long. V was clipped by 0 bases and J by 8 bases, with 5 bases between them. Germline V gives CDR1 WSHSY, CDR2 SAAADI. The CDR3 DNA reads as TGCGCCAGCAGTGAGTCGGGGCATGAGCAGTTCTTC. Protein product: CASSESGHEQFF.

In its sample, this clonotype was seen a few times. This chain links TRBV15 with TRBJ2-1, with 8 positions matching TRBD1. There are 14 residues in the CDR3. Germline-derived CDR1 and CDR2 are LNHNV and YYDKDF (reference sequence). V lost 5 bases, J lost 11 bases, and 11 bases stayed unmatched. The chain's CDR3 is CATSGAGGWTKQFF. In DNA, the CDR3 is TGTGCCACCAGCGGGGCAGGGGGCTGGACGAAGCAGTTCTTC.

J is TRBJ2-3 and V is TRBV6-1; possibly TRBD1 for D (5 bases). The CDR3 is made up of 13 amino acids. Trimming left V 6 bases short and J 3 bases short, with 10 bases between. CDR1 and CDR2 (germline): MNHNS, SASEGT. In nucleotides, the CDR3 is TGTGCCAGCAGAAGGGGCGTGACAGATACGCAGTATTTT. Its protein product is CASRRGVTDTQYF.

The chain joins TRBV2 to TRBJ2-6; D is uncertain. Germline V gene sequence: CDR1 SNHLY, CDR2 FYNNEI. Trimming pared 8 bases from V and 0 bases from J, leaving 17 bases between. The CDR3 runs 17 residues. The CDR3 loop reads CASSVHLLNSGANVLTF. The CDR3 DNA follows: TGTGCCAGCTCGGTGCACTTACTTAACTCTGGGGCCAACGTCCTGACTTTC.

This clonotype was seen repeatedly, ten times or more. The rearrangement joins TRBV6-1 to TRBJ1-5, with TRBD1 as a possible D gene (5 bases). The germline V gene has CDR1 MNHNS and CDR2 SASEGT. The CDR3 has 14 residues. V shed 9 bases and J shed 3 bases, with 15 bases lying between them. The CDR3 loop is CASRTIGTNQPQHF. The CDR3 nucleotides read TGTGCCAGTAGGACAATTGGAACCAATCAGCCCCAGCATTTT.

This clonotype has only a few counts. V is TRBV20-1 and J is TRBJ1-6, with D perhaps TRBD1 (6 bases). The length of the CDR3 is 12 residues. The germline CDR1 and CDR2 sequences are DFQATT and SNEGSKA (reference sequence). Trimming removed 5 bases from V and 10 bases from J, with 12 bases in between. The CDR3 DNA reads as TGCAGTGCTGGTACAGGGAACTCACCCCTCCACTTT. Its translation: CSAGTGNSPLHF.

This clonotype has more than one count but fewer than ten. The chain has TRBV5-5 and TRBJ2-3, with D unclear. The CDR3 is made up of 15 amino acids. V was clipped by 0 bases and J by 4 bases, with 12 bases between them. The V gene's germline CDR1 is SGHKS and CDR2 YYEKEE (reference sequence). The CDR3, as DNA: TGTGCCAGCAGCTTGGAGCCGTATGACTCAGATACGCAGTATTTT. It yields the protein CASSLEPYDSDTQYF.

The sample holds many counts of this clonotype. CDR3 protein: CSVADVSTDTQYF. Written as DNA, the CDR3 is TGCAGCGTTGCTGATGTTAGCACAGATACGCAGTATTTT. The chain carries TRBV29-1 and TRBJ2-3; D gene uncertain. Trimming cost V 4 bases and J 0 bases, with 8 bases left between them. Germline V lookup: CDR1 SQVTM, CDR2 ANQGSEA. This CDR3 has 13 residues.

The V call is TRBV6-1, the J call TRBJ2-3, with 9 positions matching TRBD2. This CDR3 comprises 14 residues. Germline CDR1 and CDR2: MNHNS and SASEGT. J gave up 6 bases and V 7 bases, and 8 bases lay outside the gene matches. The CDR3 DNA reads TGTGCCAGCACCCCCGGGCTAGCGGGGGATACGCAGTATTTT. Amino acids: CASTPGLAGDTQYF.

There are a few counts of this clonotype. The rearrangement joins TRBV15 to TRBJ2-3; D remains ambiguous. Germline V CDR1 and CDR2: LNHNV, YYDKDF (reference sequence). Trimming pared 4 bases from V and 5 bases from J, leaving 7 bases between. The CDR3 contains 12 residues. The CDR3 sequence is CATSKKGDTQYF. CDR3 nucleotide sequence: TGTGCCACCAGCAAGAAGGGAGATACGCAGTATTTT.

The table lists this clonotype with many counts. This chain joins TRBV4-3 and TRBJ2-1; tentative D call: TRBD2 (5 bases). The CDR3 is made up of 15 amino acids. CDR1 and CDR2 from the germline V gene are LGHNA and YSLEER. V lost 3 bases to trimming and J lost 3 bases, with 12 bases between them. The CDR3 here is CASSQDGVRYNEQFF. Here the CDR3 DNA reads TGCGCCAGCAGCCAGGACGGGGTACGCTACAATGAGCAGTTCTTC.